A selection of T cell receptor beta chains follows, all from one sample in a study of blood T cell repertoires in COVID-19. TCRdb keeps only in-frame clones here, not all; method: immunoSEQ multiplex PCR. The profile shows about 190,000 clones, roughly four fifths of them singletons. Source material: peripheral blood. These receptors all come from a woman aged 40 to 50 with acute or convalescent COVID-19. Both conserved end residues are part of each CDR3. D genes are given only for firm matches. Expanded clones get a size class; other rows say once, few or many, or leave the size out.

d_gene	v_gene	abundance	j_gene	CDR3nt	CDR3aa
NA	TRBV24-1	NA	TRBJ1-2	TGTGCCACCAGTGAGGGCGACAGCCCATATGGCTACACCTTC	CATSEGDSPYGYTF
NA	TRBV2	NA	TRBJ1-1	TGTGCCACGGAGATGAACACTGAAGCTTTCTTT	CATEMNTEAFF
TRBD1	TRBV2	NA	TRBJ1-5	TGTGCCAGCAGTACACAGGGGGTAATACAGCCCCAGCATTTT	CASSTQGVIQPQHF
NA	TRBV27	NA	TRBJ2-5	TGTGCCAGCAGACAGGGAAACCAAGAGACCCAGTACTTC	CASRQGNQETQYF
TRBD2	TRBV7-9	few	TRBJ2-7	TGTGCCAGCAGCACAACAGAGGGACTATACGAGCAGTACTTC	CASSTTEGLYEQYF
NA	TRBV2	NA	TRBJ2-1	TGTGCCAGCAGCGCCAGCCCGGGAGATGAGCAGTTCTTC	CASSASPGDEQFF
TRBD1	TRBV7-9	NA	TRBJ2-7	TGTGCCAGCAGCTTCCCGGGACAGGGCTCCTACGAGCAGTACTTC	CASSFPGQGSYEQYF
NA	TRBV28	NA	TRBJ1-5	TGTGCCAGCAGTTGGCAGGGCCTGAGCAATCAGCCCCAGCATTTT	CASSWQGLSNQPQHF
NA	TRBV20-1	NA	TRBJ2-7	TGCAGTGCTAGTGGGGGGCATTTCGAGCAGTACTTC	CSASGGHFEQYF
NA	TRBV2	NA	TRBJ1-2	TGTGCCAGCAGACCGGGACACGCTAACTATGGCTACACCTTC	CASRPGHANYGYTF
NA	TRBV6-5	NA	TRBJ2-2	TGTGCCAGCGGGGGCCCCGGGGAGCTGTTTTTT	CASGGPGELFF
NA	TRBV14	NA	TRBJ1-1	TGTGCCAGCAGCCAGGGGGGAGGGAACACTGAAGCTTTCTTT	CASSQGGGNTEAFF
NA	TRBV7-6	NA	TRBJ1-3	TGTGCCAGCAGCTTATTCCAGGGGTCAGGGCAAGGAAACACCATATATTTT	CASSLFQGSGQGNTIYF
TRBD1	TRBV14	NA	TRBJ2-1	TGTGCCAGCAGCCTGATGACAGGGGGGCGTGAGCAGTTCTTC	CASSLMTGGREQFF
NA	TRBV5-1	NA	TRBJ1-2	TGCGCCAGCAGCCGTCAGGCGGGGGCAAGCGGCTACACCTTC	CASSRQAGASGYTF
NA	TRBV11-2	NA	TRBJ2-7	TGTGCCAGCAGCTTAGGTCTTATCCAGGGTTCCGAGCAGTACTTC	CASSLGLIQGSEQYF
NA	TRBV5-1	NA	TRBJ1-2	TGCGCCAGCAGATTAGGACTCTTCTATGGCTACACCTTC	CASRLGLFYGYTF
NA	TRBV18	once	TRBJ1-6	TGTGCCAGCTCATCTAATCCTGGCGGTTCTAAGGCCCTCCACTTT	CASSSNPGGSKALHF
NA	TRBV2	NA	TRBJ2-2	TGTGCCAGCAGTGTCGGGACTGCCGGGGAGCTGTTTTTT	CASSVGTAGELFF
NA	TRBV9	NA	TRBJ2-3	TGTGCCAGCAGCGTAGTGGCGGGGAGCACAGATACGCAGTATTTT	CASSVVAGSTDTQYF
TRBD2	TRBV5-1	few	TRBJ2-5	TGCGCCAGCAGCTCTGCCGGGACTACCGAAGAGACCCAGTACTTC	CASSSAGTTEETQYF
NA	TRBV25-1	NA	TRBJ2-3	TGTGCCAGCAGTGAATCGGGGACAGATACGCAGTATTTT	CASSESGTDTQYF